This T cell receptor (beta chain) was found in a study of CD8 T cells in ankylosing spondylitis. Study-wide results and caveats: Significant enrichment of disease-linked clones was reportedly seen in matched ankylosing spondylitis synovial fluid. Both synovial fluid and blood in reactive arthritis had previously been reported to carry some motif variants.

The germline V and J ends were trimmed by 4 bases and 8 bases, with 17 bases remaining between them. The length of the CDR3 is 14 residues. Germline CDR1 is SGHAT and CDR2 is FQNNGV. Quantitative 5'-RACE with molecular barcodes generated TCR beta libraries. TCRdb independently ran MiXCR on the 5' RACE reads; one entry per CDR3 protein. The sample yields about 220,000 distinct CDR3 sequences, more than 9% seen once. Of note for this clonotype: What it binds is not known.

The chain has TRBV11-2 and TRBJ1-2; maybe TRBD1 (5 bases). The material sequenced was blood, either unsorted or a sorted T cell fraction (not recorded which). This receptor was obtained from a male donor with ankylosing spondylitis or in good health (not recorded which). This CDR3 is CASSSTTQGGGYTF. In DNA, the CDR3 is TGTGCCAGCAGCTCCACGACGCAGGGAGGGGGCTACACCTTC. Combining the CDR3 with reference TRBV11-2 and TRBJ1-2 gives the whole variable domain EAGVAQSPRYKIIEKRQSVAFWCNPISGHATLYWYQQILGQGPKLLIQFQNNGVVDDSQLPKDRFSAERLKGVDSTLKIQPAKLEDSAVYLCASSSTTQGGGYTFGSGTRLTVV.